The T cell receptor (beta chain) under discussion was sequenced for a study of blood T cell repertoires in COVID-19. In germline, CDR1 is SGHTS, CDR2 YDEGEE. V lost 0 bases and J lost 6, with 9 bases in between. CDR3 length equals 13 residues. Residents of 24 US areas, aged about 18 to 89 years, made up the participants. Repertoires were generated with immunoSEQ multiplex PCR, while TCRdb's copy carries only in-frame clones and drops some. This table holds around 250,000 clones, around 86% found once. Source material: PBMCs or T cells enriched from blood (not recorded which). This sequence originates from a young man who had recovered from COVID-19. The V call is TRBV5-8, the J call TRBJ1-1; D gene ambiguous. The CDR3 loop is CASSLGAGAEAFF. The CDR3 DNA reads TGTGCCAGCAGCTTGGGGGCAGGCGCTGAAGCTTTCTTT. Supplemented by reference TRBV5-8 and TRBJ1-1, the full variable domain reads EAGVTQSPTHLIKTRGQQATLRCSPISGHTSVYWYQQALGLGLQFLLWYDEGEERNRGNFPPRFSGRQFPNYSSELNVNALELEDSALYLCASSLGAGAEAFFGQGTRLTVV.